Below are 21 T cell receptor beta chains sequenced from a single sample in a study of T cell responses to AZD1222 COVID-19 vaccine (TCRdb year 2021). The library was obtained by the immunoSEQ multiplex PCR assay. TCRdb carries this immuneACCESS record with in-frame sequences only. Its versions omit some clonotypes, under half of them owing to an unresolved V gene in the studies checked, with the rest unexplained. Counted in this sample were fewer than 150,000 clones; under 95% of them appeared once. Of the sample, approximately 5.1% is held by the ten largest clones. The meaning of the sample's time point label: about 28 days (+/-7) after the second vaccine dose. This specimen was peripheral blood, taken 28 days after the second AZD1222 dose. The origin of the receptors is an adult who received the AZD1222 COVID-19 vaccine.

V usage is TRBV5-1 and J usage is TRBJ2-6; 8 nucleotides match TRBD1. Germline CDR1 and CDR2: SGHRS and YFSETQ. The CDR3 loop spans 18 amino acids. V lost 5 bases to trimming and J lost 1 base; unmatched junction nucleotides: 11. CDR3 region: CASSTGQGGFSGANVLTF. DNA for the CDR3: TGCGCCAGCAGTACCGGACAGGGCGGTTTTTCTGGGGCCAACGTCCTGACTTTC.

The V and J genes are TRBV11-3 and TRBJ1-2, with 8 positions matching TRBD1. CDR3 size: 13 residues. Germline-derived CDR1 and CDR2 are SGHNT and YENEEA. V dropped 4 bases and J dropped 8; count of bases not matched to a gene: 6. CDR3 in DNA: TGTGCCAGCAGCTCGTCAGGGGGCCTCGGCTACACCTTC. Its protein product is CASSSSGGLGYTF.

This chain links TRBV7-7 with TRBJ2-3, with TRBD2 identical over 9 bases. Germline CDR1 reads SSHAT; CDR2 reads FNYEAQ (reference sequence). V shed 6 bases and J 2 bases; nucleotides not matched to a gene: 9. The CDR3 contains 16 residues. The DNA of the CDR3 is TGTGCCAGCAGGCGACTAGCGGACCCGCACACAGATACGCAGTATTTT. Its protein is CASRRLADPHTDTQYF.

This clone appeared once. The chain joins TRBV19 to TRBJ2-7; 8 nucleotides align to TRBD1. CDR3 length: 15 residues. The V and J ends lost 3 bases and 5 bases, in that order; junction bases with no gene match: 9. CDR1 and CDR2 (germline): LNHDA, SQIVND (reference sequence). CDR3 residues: CASSIFPGGTDEQYF. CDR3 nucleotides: TGTGCCAGTAGTATCTTCCCAGGGGGCACCGACGAGCAGTACTTC.

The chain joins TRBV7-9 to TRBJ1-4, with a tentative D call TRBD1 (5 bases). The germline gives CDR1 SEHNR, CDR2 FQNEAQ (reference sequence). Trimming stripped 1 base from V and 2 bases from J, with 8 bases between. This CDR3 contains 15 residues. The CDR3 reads CASSLVEGTNEKLFF. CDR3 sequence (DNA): TGTGCCAGCAGCTTAGTGGAGGGGACTAATGAAAAACTGTTTTTT. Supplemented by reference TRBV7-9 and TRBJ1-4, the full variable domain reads DTGVSQNPRHKITKRGQNVTFRCDPISEHNRLYWYRQTLGQGPEFLTYFQNEAQLEKSRLLSDRFSAERPKGSFSTLEIQRTEQGDSAMYLCASSLVEGTNEKLFFGSGTQLSVL.

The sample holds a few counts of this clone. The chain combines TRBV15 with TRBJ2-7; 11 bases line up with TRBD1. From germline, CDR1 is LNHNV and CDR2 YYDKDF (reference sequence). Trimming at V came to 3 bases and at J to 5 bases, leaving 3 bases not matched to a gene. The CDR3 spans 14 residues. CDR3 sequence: CATSSPGQGDEQYF. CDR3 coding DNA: TGTGCCACCAGCAGCCCGGGACAGGGGGACGAGCAGTACTTC.

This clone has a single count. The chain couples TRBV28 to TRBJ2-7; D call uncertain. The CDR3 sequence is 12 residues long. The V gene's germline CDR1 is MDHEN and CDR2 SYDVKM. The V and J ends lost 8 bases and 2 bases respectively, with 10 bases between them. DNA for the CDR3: TGTGCCAGCCGAAAGACCGCCTACGAGCAGTACTTC. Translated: CASRKTAYEQYF.

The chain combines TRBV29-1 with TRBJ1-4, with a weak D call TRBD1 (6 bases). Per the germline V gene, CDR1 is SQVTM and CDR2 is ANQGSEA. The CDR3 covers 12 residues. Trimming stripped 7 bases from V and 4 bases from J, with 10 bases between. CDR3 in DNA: TGCAGCGCCCTAGGGGGTAATGAAAAACTGTTTTTT. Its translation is CSALGGNEKLFF.

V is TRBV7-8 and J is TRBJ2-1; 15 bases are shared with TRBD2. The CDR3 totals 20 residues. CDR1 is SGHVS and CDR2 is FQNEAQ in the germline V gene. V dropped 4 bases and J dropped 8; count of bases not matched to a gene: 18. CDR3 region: CASSSPGGTSGRRVRHEQFF. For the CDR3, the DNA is TGTGCCAGCAGCTCGCCGGGCGGGACTAGCGGGAGGAGGGTTCGGCATGAGCAGTTCTTC.

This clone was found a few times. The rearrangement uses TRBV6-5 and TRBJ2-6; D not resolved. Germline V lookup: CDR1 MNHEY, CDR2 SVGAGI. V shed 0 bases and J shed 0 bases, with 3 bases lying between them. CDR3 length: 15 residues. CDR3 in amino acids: CASSYSPSGANVLTF. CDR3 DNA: TGTGCCAGCAGTTACTCCCCCTCTGGGGCCAACGTCCTGACTTTC.

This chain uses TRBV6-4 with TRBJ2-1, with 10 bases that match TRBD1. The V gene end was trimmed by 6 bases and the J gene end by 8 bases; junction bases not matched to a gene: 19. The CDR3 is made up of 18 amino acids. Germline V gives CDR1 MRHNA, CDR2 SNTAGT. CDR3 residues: CASRPRTGGGYEIDEQFF. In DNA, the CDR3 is TGTGCCAGCAGGCCGCGGACAGGGGGTGGGTACGAAATCGATGAGCAGTTCTTC.

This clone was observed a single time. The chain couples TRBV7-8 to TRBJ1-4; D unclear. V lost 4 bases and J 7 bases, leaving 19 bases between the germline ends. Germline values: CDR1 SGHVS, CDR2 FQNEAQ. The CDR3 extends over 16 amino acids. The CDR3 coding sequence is TGTGCCAGCAGCTACCCAACATCCCCTAGCGGTGAAAAACTGTTTTTT. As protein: CASSYPTSPSGEKLFF.

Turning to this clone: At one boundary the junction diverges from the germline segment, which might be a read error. The CDR3 DNA reads as TGTGCCACCAGTTGGGGGACAGGGAATACTGAAGCTTTCTTT. Protein product: CATSWGTGNTEAFF. The chain uses TRBV6-5 and TRBJ1-1; TRBD1 agrees at 9 bases. Germline V gives CDR1 MNHEY, CDR2 SVGAGI. This CDR3 comprises 14 residues.

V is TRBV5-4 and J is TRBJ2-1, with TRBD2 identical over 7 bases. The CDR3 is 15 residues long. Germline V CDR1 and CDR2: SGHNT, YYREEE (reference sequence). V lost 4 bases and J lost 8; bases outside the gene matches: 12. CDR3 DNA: TGTGCCAGCAGCGGGGGGGGAGCGGGCTGGGATGAGCAGTTCTTC. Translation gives CASSGGGAGWDEQFF.

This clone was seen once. The CDR3 region is CASSYGTGNQPQHF. The CDR3 region has the DNA TGTGCCAGCAGTTACGGGACAGGGAATCAGCCCCAGCATTTT. The chain carries TRBV6-6 and TRBJ1-5; TRBD1 matches at 9 bases. Germline V gives CDR1 MNHNY, CDR2 SVGAGI (reference sequence). This CDR3 has 14 residues. V lost 2 bases, J lost 4 bases, and 0 bases stayed unmatched.

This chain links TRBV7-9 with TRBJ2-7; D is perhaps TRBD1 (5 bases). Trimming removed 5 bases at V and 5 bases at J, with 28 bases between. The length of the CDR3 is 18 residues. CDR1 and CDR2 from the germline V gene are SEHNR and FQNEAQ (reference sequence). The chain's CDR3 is CASSPDKGKVLIRDEQYF. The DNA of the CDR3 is TGTGCCAGCAGCCCTGATAAAGGAAAGGTACTGATCAGGGACGAGCAGTACTTC.

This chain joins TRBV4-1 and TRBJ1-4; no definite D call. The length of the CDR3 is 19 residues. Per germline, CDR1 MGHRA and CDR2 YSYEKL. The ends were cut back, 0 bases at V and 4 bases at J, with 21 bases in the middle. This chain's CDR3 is CASSQDADRPRFGNEKLFF. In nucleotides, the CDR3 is TGCGCCAGCAGCCAAGATGCGGACCGACCAAGGTTTGGTAATGAAAAACTGTTTTTT.

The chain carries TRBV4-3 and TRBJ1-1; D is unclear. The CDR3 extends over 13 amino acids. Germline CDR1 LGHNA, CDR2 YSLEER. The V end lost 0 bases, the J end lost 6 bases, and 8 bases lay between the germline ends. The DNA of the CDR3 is TGCGCCAGCAGCCAAGAGCGGTGGGCTGAAGCTTTCTTT. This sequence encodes CASSQERWAEAFF.

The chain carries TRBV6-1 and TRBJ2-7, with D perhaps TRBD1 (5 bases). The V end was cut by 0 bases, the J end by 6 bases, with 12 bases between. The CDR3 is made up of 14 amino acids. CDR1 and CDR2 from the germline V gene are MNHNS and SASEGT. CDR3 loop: CASSEALRGSEQYF. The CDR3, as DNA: TGTGCCAGCAGTGAAGCGCTTAGGGGTAGCGAGCAGTACTTC.

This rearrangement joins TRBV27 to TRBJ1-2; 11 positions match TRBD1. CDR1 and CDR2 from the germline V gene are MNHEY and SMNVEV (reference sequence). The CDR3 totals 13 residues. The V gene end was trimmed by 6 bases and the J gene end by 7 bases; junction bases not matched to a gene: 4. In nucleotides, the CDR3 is TGTGCCAGCAGACGGACAGGGGGCTTTGGCTACACCTTC. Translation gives CASRRTGGFGYTF.

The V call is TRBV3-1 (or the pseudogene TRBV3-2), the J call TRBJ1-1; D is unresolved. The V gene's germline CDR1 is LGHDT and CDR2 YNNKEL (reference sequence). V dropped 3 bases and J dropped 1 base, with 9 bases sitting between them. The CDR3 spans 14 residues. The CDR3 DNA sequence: TGTGCCAGCAGCCAGAACATCCCGAACACTGAAGCTTTCTTT. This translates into CASSQNIPNTEAFF.